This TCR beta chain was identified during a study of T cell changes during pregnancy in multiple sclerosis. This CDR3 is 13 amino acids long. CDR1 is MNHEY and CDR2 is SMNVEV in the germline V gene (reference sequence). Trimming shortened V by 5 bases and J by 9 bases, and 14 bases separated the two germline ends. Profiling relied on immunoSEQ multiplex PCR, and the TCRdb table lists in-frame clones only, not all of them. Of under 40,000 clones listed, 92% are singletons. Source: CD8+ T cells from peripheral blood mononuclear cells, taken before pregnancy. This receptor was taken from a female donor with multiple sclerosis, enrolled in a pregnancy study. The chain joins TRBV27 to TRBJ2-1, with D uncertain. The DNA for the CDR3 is TGTGCCAGCAGTCCACCTAAGCCAAGTGAGCAGTTCTTC. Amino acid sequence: CASSPPKPSEQFF.